A single sample gave rise to the 12 T cell receptor beta chains below, sequenced in a study of blood T cell repertoires in COVID-19. The method was immunoSEQ multiplex PCR; TCRdb's version includes in-frame clones alone and lacks a portion of them. Found here are 150,000 to 180,000 clones, roughly 88% of them singletons; the top ten hold roughly 9.8%. Sequencing input: peripheral blood. All receptors come from a woman aged 45-65 years with acute or convalescent COVID-19.

CDR3 loop: CASSLAGQGVVGSYGYTF. CDR3 in DNA: TGCGCCAGCAGCTTGGCGGGACAGGGTGTAGTAGGGAGCTATGGCTACACCTTC. This chain connects TRBV5-1 to TRBJ1-2; TRBD1 agrees at 9 bases. The germline V gene has CDR1 SGHRS and CDR2 YFSETQ. After removal of 0 bases from V and 4 bases from J, the junction contained 13 bases not matched to a gene. The CDR3 consists of 18 residues.

The V and J genes are TRBV7-2 and TRBJ1-2; possibly TRBD1 for D (6 bases). CDR3 length: 13 residues. Germline CDR1 reads SGHTA; CDR2 reads FQGNSA. Trimming took 5 bases from V and 6 from J, leaving 13 bases between them. Written as DNA, the CDR3 is TGTGCCAGCAGCCTAAGACAGGCGGATGGCTACACCTTC. Encoded protein: CASSLRQADGYTF.

This sequence joins TRBV3-1 (or the pseudogene TRBV3-2) and TRBJ1-2, with D tentatively TRBD1 (5 bases). Trimming took 1 base from V and 2 from J, leaving 11 bases between them. The length of the CDR3 is 15 residues. Germline V gene data show CDR1 as LGHDT and CDR2 as YNNKEL (reference sequence). The CDR3 nucleotides are TGTGCCAGCAGCCAAGTGGCAGGGCGGAACTATGGCTACACCTTC. It codes for CASSQVAGRNYGYTF.

This clone was counted a few times. The chain has TRBV7-8 and TRBJ2-1; 9 nucleotides agree with TRBD2. V was pared by 3 bases and J by 9 bases, with 15 bases of the junction left unmatched. Germline CDR1 is SGHVS and CDR2 is FQNEAQ. CDR3 length equals 17 residues. The CDR3 DNA is TGTGCCAGCAGCTTGAGAGGTCCGGCTAGCGGGATGACTGAGCAGTTCTTC. Residues: CASSLRGPASGMTEQFF.

V and J are TRBV7-2 and TRBJ2-7; D gene ambiguous. The V gene's germline CDR1 is SGHTA and CDR2 FQGNSA. CDR3 length: 14 residues. Trimming shortened V by 1 base and J by 0 bases, and 7 bases separated the two germline ends. The CDR3 spells CASSLDAVSYEQYF. The DNA for the CDR3 is TGTGCCAGCAGCTTAGACGCAGTCTCCTACGAGCAGTACTTC.

This chain uses TRBV2 with TRBJ1-6, with TRBD1 as a possible D gene (5 bases). From germline, CDR1 is SNHLY and CDR2 FYNNEI. The CDR3 is made up of 13 amino acids. Trimming removed 3 bases at V and 9 bases at J, with 9 bases between. This CDR3 reads CASSDEQASPLHF. CDR3 nucleotide sequence: TGTGCCAGCAGTGATGAACAGGCTTCACCCCTCCACTTT.

In this sample, this clone turned up once. The rearrangement joins TRBV7-2 to TRBJ1-2, with D unresolved. Germline CDR1 is SGHTA and CDR2 is FQGNSA. Trimming pared 5 bases from V and 8 bases from J, leaving 15 bases between. The CDR3 length is 13 residues. CDR3 loop: CASSPKRDLGYTF. CDR3 DNA: TGTGCCAGCAGCCCGAAGAGAGATCTCGGCTACACCTTC.

This rearrangement joins TRBV28 to TRBJ1-2; weak D call: TRBD1 (5 bases). The germline V gene has CDR1 MDHEN and CDR2 SYDVKM. The length of the CDR3 is 13 residues. Trimming left V 6 bases short and J 6 bases short, with 14 bases between. DNA for the CDR3: TGTGCCAGCAGACAATGGGGGGGTGATGGCTACACCTTC. Amino acids: CASRQWGGDGYTF.

The CDR3 DNA follows: TGTGCCAGCAGCCAACGGGTTTTGCGGGGGGCCCTGGATGAGCAGTTCTTC. Protein product: CASSQRVLRGALDEQFF. The chain recombines TRBV3-1 (or the pseudogene TRBV3-2) with TRBJ2-1, with 8 bases matching TRBD2. Trimming removed 2 bases from V and 8 bases from J; junction bases left unmatched: 14. Germline CDR1 reads LGHDT; CDR2 reads YNNKEL (reference sequence). The CDR3 consists of 17 residues.

The count of this clone is one. The rearrangement links TRBV2 to TRBJ1-6, with D maybe TRBD1 (6 bases). Germline V CDR1 and CDR2: SNHLY, FYNNEI. CDR3 size: 15 residues. Trimming stripped 6 bases from V and 8 bases from J, with 17 bases between. Here the CDR3 reads CASSAQGPLDSPLHF. Here the CDR3 DNA reads TGTGCCAGCAGCGCACAGGGACCTTTGGATTCACCCCTCCACTTT. Looking up the rest from reference TRBV2 and TRBJ1-6 gives the full variable domain: EPEVTQTPSHQVTQMGQEVILRCVPISNHLYFYWYRQILGQKVEFLVSFYNNEISEKSEIFDDQFSVERPDGSNFTLKIRSTKLEDSAMYFCASSAQGPLDSPLHFGNGTRLTVT.

V usage is TRBV11-3 and J usage is TRBJ2-1; 7 nucleotides agree with TRBD2. V was clipped by 3 bases and J by 6 bases; unmatched bases: 11. Germline V gene data show CDR1 as SGHNT and CDR2 as YENEEA. This CDR3 is built from 16 residues. CDR3 DNA: TGTGCCAGCAGCTTCAAAGGCGGGAGACCTTCCAATGAGCAGTTCTTC. It is translated as CASSFKGGRPSNEQFF. The full variable domain, completed using reference TRBV11-3 and TRBJ2-1, is EAGVVQSPRYKIIEKKQPVAFWCNPISGHNTLYWYLQNLGQGPELLIRYENEEAVDDSQLPKDRFSAERLKGVDSTLKIQPAELGDSAVYLCASSFKGGRPSNEQFFGPGTRLTVL.

The chain links TRBV9 to TRBJ1-1, with TRBD1 matching 8 bases. Germline V lookup: CDR1 SGDLS, CDR2 YYNGEE. This CDR3 has 15 residues. V lost 0 bases to trimming and J lost 0 bases; unmatched junction nucleotides: 1. The CDR3: CASSVGTGLNTEAFF. In DNA, the CDR3 is TGTGCCAGCAGCGTAGGGACAGGGTTGAACACTGAAGCTTTCTTT.